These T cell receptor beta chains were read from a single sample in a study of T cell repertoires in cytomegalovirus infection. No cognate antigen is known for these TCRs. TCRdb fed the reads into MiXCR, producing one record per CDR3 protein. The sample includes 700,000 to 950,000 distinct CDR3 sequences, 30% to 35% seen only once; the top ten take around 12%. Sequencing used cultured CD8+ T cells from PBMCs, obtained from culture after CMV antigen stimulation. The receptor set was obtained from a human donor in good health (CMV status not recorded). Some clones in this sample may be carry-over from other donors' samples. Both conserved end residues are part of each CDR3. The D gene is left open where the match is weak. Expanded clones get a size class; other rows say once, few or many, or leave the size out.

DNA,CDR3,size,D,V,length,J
TGTGCCTCCGGGGAGAACACTGAAGCTTTCTTT,CASGENTEAFF,many,-,TRBV7-8,11,TRBJ1-1
TGTGCCACCAGCCCCCCAGACAGGGAGTACCAAGAGACCCAGTACTTC,CATSPPDREYQETQYF,-,TRBD1,TRBV15,16,TRBJ2-5
TGTGCCAGCAGCTTAGTAGGGGGGGGGCCGTTGGATACGCAGTATTTT,CASSLVGGGPLDTQYF,many,-,TRBV7-6,16,TRBJ2-3
TGTGCCAGTAGTACCTCACCGGACAGGGTGAGCACAGATACGCAGTATTTT,CASSTSPDRVSTDTQYF,-,TRBD1,TRBV19,17,TRBJ2-3
TGTGCCAGCAGCTTAGCGCTAAAAGTCTTCTATGGCTACACCTTC,CASSLALKVFYGYTF,-,-,TRBV7-9,15,TRBJ1-2
TGCGCCAGCAGCCAAGTCCTAAACAATGAGCAGTTCTTC,CASSQVLNNEQFF,-,-,TRBV4-1,13,TRBJ2-1
TGTGCCAGCAGTTTAACGGGGGCATGGCAGTACTTC,CASSLTGAWQYF,few,-,TRBV12-3/TRBV12-4,12,TRBJ2-7
TGTGCCAGTAGTATAGATTGGAATAGCAATCAGCCCCAGCATTTT,CASSIDWNSNQPQHF,-,-,TRBV19,15,TRBJ1-5
TGTGCCAGCAGTTACGCGGGAACCACCGGGGAGCTGTTTTTT,CASSYAGTTGELFF,few,-,TRBV6-2/TRBV6-3,14,TRBJ2-2
TGTGCCAGCAGCCCTCCGGGGGTTAACTATGGCTACACCTTC,CASSPPGVNYGYTF,many,-,TRBV7-9,14,TRBJ1-2
TGTGCCAGCAGCTTAAGGGTAGAGACCCAGTACTTC,CASSLRVETQYF,many,-,TRBV7-9,12,TRBJ2-5
TGCGCCAGCCGAAAGAACGAGTATAGCAATCAGCCCCAGCATTTT,CASRKNEYSNQPQHF,-,-,TRBV4-1,15,TRBJ1-5
TGTGCCAGCAGTGAATGGGGGGGCGGAGGGTCTGAAGCTTTCTTT,CASSEWGGGGSEAFF,-,-,TRBV6-1,15,TRBJ1-1
TGTGCCATCAGTGACCACGGAGGGTTTGATGGCTACACCTTC,CAISDHGGFDGYTF,-,-,TRBV10-3,14,TRBJ1-2
TGTGCCAGCAGTTTTGCGTGGGGGGACGGCGAAAACTCTGGAAACACCATATATTTT,CASSFAWGDGENSGNTIYF,-,-,TRBV12-3/TRBV12-4,19,TRBJ1-3